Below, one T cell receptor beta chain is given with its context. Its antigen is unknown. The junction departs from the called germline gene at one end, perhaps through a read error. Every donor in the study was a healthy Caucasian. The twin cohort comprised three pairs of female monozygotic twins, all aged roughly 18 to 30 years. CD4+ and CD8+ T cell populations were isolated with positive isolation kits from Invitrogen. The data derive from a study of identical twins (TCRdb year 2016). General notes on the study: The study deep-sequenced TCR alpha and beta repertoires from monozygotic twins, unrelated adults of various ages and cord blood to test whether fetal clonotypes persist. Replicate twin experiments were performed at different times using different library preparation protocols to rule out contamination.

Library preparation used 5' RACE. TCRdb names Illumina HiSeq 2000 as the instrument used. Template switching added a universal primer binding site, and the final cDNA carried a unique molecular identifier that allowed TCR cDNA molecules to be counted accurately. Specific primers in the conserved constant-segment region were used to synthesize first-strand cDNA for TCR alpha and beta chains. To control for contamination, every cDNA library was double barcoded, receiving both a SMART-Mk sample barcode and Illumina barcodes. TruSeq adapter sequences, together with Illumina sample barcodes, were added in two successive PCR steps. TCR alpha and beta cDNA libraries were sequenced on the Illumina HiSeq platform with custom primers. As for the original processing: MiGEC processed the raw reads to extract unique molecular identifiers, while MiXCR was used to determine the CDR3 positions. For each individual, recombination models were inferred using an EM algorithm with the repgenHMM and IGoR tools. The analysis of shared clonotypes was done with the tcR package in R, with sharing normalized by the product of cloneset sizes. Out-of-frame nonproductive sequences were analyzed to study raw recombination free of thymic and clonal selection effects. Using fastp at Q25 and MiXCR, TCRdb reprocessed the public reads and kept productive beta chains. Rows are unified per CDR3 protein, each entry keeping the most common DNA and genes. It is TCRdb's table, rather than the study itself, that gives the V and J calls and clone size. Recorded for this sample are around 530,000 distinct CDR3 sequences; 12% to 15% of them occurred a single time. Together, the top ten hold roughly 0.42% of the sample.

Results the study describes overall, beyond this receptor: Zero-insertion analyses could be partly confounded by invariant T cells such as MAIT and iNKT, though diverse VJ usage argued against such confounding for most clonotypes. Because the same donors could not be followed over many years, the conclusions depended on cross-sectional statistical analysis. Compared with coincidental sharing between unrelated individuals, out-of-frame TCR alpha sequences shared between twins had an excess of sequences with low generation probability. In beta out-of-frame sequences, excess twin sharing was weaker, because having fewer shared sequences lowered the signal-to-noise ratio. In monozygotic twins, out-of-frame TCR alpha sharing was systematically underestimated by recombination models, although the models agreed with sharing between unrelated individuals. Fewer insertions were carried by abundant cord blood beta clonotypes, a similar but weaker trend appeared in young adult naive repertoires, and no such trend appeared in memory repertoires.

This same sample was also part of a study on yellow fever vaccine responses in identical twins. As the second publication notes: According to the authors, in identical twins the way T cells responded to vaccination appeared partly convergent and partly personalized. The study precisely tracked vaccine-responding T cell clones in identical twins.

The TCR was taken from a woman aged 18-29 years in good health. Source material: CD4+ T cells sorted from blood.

The nucleotides are TGTGCCAGCAGCCAGGGAGGGAGAAATGACCAGTTCTTC. This sequence encodes CASSQGGRNDQFF. The V and J genes are TRBV3-1 and TRBJ2-1; 7 of the junction bases match TRBD2. The CDR3 holds 13 amino acids from the cysteine to the phenylalanine. CDR3 DNA only is kept here, 39 bases in frame from base 1. Sequences LGHDT (CDR1) and YNNKEL (CDR2) are obtained from the germline V gene (reference sequence).